This T cell receptor (beta chain) was found in a study of response to subunit inactivated influenza vaccine. TCRdb processed the RT-PCR reads anew with MiXCR; each CDR3 protein has one entry. This sample carries about 570,000 distinct CDR3 sequences, roughly 10% of them seen once, and the ten largest clones take approximately 9.9%. This clonotype has just a few counts. The germline V gene has CDR1 SNHLY and CDR2 FYNNEI. V lost 2 bases, J lost 1 base, and 11 bases lay in between. The CDR3 runs 15 residues. This sample was also put to use in a study of T cells expressing NK-cell markers. From that second work: Synthesis of TCR beta cDNA relied on 5'RACE template switching carrying UMIs. About six donors showed dominant NKG2C+ clonotypes comprising roughly 1.0-7.0% of their CD8+ T cells. The CD3+CD56-NKG2C+ fraction of several donors was also led by these clonotypes.

The gene calls are TRBV2 and TRBJ1-2, with D perhaps TRBD1 (5 bases). This material consisted of PBMCs from blood, taken on the day of vaccination. The origin of this receptor is a man aged 45-60 years who received an inactivated influenza vaccine. The CDR3, as DNA: TGTGCCAGCAGTGAAAGCAGGGACCTTAACTATGGCTACACCTTC. It encodes CASSESRDLNYGYTF. Looking up the rest from reference TRBV2 and TRBJ1-2 gives the full variable domain: EPEVTQTPSHQVTQMGQEVILRCVPISNHLYFYWYRQILGQKVEFLVSFYNNEISEKSEIFDDQFSVERPDGSNFTLKIRSTKLEDSAMYFCASSESRDLNYGYTFGSGTRLTVV.